This T cell receptor beta chain was identified in a study of blood T cell repertoires in COVID-19. Study-wide background: PBMCs, B-cell-depleted T cells, or T cells provided the cDNA or gDNA that made up the material.

CDR3 size: 14 residues. Deletions cut 4 bases from V and 2 bases from J, with 11 bases between. Looked up from germline, CDR1 is MGHRA and CDR2 is YSYEKL. TCRdb keeps only in-frame clones here, not all; method: immunoSEQ multiplex PCR. This table holds hundreds of thousands of clones, 70% to 90% found once. What was sequenced was PBMCs or T cells enriched from blood (not recorded which). The source is a man aged 25 to 40 who had recovered from COVID-19. The chain carries TRBV4-1 and TRBJ2-5; D gene ambiguous. CDR3: CASSLQTLQETQYF. The CDR3, as DNA: TGCGCCAGCAGCCTACAGACCTTACAAGAGACCCAGTACTTC.